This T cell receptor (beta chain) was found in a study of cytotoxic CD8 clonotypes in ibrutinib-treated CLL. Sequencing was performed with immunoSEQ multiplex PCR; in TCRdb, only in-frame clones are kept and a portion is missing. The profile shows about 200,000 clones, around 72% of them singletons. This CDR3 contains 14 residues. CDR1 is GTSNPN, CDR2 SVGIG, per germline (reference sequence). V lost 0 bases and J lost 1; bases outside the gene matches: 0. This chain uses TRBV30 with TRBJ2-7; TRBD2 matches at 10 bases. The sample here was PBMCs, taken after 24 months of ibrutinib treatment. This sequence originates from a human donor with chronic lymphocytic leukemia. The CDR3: CAWSVSGGSYEQYF. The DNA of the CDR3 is TGTGCCTGGAGTGTTAGCGGGGGGTCCTACGAGCAGTACTTC.